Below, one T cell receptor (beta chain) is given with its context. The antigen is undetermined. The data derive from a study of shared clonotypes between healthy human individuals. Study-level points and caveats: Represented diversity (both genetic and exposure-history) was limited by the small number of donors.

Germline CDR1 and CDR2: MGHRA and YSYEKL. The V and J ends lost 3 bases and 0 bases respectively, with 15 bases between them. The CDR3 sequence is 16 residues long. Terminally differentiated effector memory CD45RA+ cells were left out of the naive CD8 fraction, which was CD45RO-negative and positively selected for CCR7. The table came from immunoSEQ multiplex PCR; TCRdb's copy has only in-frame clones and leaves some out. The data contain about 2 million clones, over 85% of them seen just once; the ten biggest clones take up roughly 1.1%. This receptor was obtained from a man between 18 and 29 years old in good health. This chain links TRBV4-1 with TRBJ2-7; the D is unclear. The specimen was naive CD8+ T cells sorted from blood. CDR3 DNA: TGCGCCAGCAGCCACGGCGACGTGGGAAGCTCCTACGAGCAGTACTTC. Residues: CASSHGDVGSSYEQYF.